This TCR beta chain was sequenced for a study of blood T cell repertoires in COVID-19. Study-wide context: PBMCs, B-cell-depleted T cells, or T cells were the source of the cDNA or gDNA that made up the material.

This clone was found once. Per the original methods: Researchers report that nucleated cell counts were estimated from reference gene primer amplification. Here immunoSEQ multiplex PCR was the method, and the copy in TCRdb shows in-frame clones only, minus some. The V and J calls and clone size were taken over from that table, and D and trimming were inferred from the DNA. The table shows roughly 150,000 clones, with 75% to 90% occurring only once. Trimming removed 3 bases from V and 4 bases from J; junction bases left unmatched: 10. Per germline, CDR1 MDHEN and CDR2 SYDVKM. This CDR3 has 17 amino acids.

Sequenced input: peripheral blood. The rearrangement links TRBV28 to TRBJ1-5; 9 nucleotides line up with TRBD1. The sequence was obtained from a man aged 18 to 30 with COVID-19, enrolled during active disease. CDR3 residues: CASSFALGDRANQPQHF. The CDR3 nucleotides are TGTGCCAGCAGTTTTGCCCTTGGGGACAGGGCTAATCAGCCCCAGCATTTT.